The TCR beta chain described here comes from a study of blood T cell repertoires in COVID-19. Study-level background: Spain, Italy and the United States supplied samples that represented acute and convalescent COVID-19. Nucleic acid was either cDNA or gDNA, and it came from T cells, B-cell-depleted T cells, or PBMCs.

In germline, CDR1 is SGHVS, CDR2 FQNEAQ. CDR3 length: 15 amino acids. Trimming removed 4 bases at V and 4 bases at J, with 14 bases between. Study processing details: Researchers report that nucleated cell counts were estimated from reference gene primer amplification. Libraries were prepared by immunoSEQ multiplex PCR; TCRdb keeps only in-frame clonotypes and omits some of them. V and J calls and clone size follow that table, whereas D and trimming were derived from the DNA. This table holds some 51,000 clones, 88% found once. The chain joins TRBV7-8 to TRBJ2-1; D may be TRBD1 (5 bases). This TCR was recovered from a man aged 50 to 59 with active COVID-19. Input material: peripheral blood. The CDR3 sequence is CASSSLGAKYNEQFF. The CDR3 DNA reads as TGTGCCAGCAGCTCGCTAGGGGCGAAATACAATGAGCAGTTCTTC.